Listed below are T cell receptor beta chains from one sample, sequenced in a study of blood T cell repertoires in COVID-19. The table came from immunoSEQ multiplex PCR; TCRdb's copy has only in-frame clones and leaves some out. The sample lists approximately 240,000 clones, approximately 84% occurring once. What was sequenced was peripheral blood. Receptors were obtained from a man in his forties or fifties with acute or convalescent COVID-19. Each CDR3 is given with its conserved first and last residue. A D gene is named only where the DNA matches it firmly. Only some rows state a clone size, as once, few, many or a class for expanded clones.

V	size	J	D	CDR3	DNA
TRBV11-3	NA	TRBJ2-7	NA	CASSNSYYEQYF	TGTGCCAGCAGCAACTCTTATTACGAGCAGTACTTC
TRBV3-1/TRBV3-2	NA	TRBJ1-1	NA	CASSPHGRGDTEAFF	TGTGCCAGCAGCCCGCACGGCCGGGGTGACACTGAAGCTTTCTTT
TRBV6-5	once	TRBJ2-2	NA	CASSLSVYTGELFF	TGTGCCAGCAGTTTGTCTGTTTACACCGGGGAGCTGTTTTTT
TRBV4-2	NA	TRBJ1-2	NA	CASSQDRSRADGYTF	TGTGCCAGCAGCCAAGATCGGTCCAGGGCGGATGGCTACACCTTC
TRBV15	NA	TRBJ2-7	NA	CATSRVGGTSEQYF	TGTGCCACCAGCAGAGTTGGAGGGACTTCCGAGCAGTACTTC
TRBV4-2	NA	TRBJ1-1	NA	CASSQDPDMNTEAFF	TGTGCCAGCAGCCAAGATCCGGACATGAACACTGAAGCTTTCTTT
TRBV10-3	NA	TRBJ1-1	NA	CAISVSDGDTEAFF	TGTGCCATCAGTGTCAGCGATGGAGACACTGAAGCTTTCTTT
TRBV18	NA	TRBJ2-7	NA	CASSAPQGTHEQYF	TGTGCCAGCTCAGCACCCCAGGGGACGCACGAGCAGTACTTC
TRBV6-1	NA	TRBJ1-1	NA	CASSELQGSDTEAFF	TGTGCCAGCAGTGAATTACAGGGAAGCGACACTGAAGCTTTCTTT
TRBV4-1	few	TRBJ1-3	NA	CASSPGEDSGNTIYF	TGCGCCAGCAGCCCCGGCGAGGACTCTGGAAACACCATATATTTT
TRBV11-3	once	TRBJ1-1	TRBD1	CASSPGTGENTEAFF	TGTGCCAGCAGCCCTGGGACAGGGGAGAACACTGAAGCTTTCTTT
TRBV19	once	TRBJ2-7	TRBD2	CASSPTSGGRYEQYF	TGTGCCAGTAGTCCAACTAGCGGGGGTCGGTACGAGCAGTACTTC
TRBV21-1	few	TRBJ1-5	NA	CASSKVGRVKGQPQHF	TGTGCCAGCAGCAAAGTCGGCAGGGTAAAAGGCCAGCCCCAGCATTTT
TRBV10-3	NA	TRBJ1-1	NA	CAISQGAVNTEAFF	TGTGCCATCTCTCAAGGGGCGGTGAACACTGAAGCTTTCTTT
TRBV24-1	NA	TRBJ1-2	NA	CATSDRGSYGYTF	TGTGCCACCAGTGATCGGGGGAGCTATGGCTACACCTTC
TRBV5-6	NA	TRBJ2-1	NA	CASSSDLYNEQFF	TGTGCCAGCAGCTCAGACTTGTACAATGAGCAGTTCTTC
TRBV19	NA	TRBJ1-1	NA	CASSIGRGVAYTEAFF	TGTGCCAGTAGTATAGGTCGGGGGGTCGCGTACACTGAAGCTTTCTTT
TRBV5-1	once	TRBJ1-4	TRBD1	CASSSTGTGEEKLFF	TGCGCCAGCAGCTCAACCGGGACAGGGGAGGAAAAACTGTTTTTT
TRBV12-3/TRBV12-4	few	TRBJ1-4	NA	CASTLATNEKLFF	TGTGCCAGCACCCTCGCAACTAATGAAAAACTGTTTTTT
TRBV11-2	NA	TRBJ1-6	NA	CASSSRNWDNSPLHF	TGTGCCAGCAGCTCGAGGAATTGGGATAATTCACCCCTCCACTTT
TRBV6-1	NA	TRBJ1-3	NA	CASSEAFGWPGGNTIYF	TGTGCCAGCAGTGAAGCCTTCGGGTGGCCGGGAGGAAACACCATATATTTT
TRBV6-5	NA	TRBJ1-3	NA	CASSVQGRPGNTIYF	TGTGCCAGCAGCGTACAGGGACGCCCGGGAAACACCATATATTTT
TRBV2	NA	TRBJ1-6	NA	CASRHRFGQEGGSYNSPLHF	TGTGCCAGCAGACACCGATTTGGGCAGGAAGGGGGTTCCTATAATTCACCCCTCCACTTT
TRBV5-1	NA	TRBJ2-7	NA	CASSLASSPPYEQYF	TGCGCCAGCAGCTTGGCCTCGAGTCCTCCCTACGAGCAGTACTTC
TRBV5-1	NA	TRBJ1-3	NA	CASRSAGAGNTIYF	TGCGCCAGCAGGTCGGCAGGTGCTGGAAACACCATATATTTT
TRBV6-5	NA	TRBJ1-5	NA	CASTHPGEPQHF	TGTGCCAGCACCCACCCCGGTGAGCCCCAGCATTTT
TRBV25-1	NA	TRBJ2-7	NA	CASSVAYEQYF	TGTGCCAGCAGTGTAGCTTACGAGCAGTACTTC
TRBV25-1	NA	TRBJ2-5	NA	CASSELTSETQYF	TGTGCCAGCAGTGAACTAACCTCGGAGACCCAGTACTTC
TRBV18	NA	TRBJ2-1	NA	CASSPRGEQFF	TGTGCCAGCTCACCAAGGGGGGAGCAGTTCTTC
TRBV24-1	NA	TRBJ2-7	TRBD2	CATSDWLAGPLEQYF	TGTGCCACCAGTGATTGGCTAGCGGGACCCTTGGAGCAGTACTTC
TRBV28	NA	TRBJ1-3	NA	CASRYGGSGNTIYF	TGTGCCAGCAGATATGGAGGATCTGGAAACACCATATATTTT
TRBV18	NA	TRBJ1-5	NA	CASSPPASNQPQHF	TGTGCCAGCTCACCACCAGCCAGCAATCAGCCCCAGCATTTT
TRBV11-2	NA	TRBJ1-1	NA	CASSLAGDSTEAFF	TGTGCCAGCAGCTTAGCGGGGGATAGCACTGAAGCTTTCTTT
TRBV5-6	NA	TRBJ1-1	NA	CASSLSTLNTEAFF	TGTGCCAGCAGCTTGTCTACCTTAAACACTGAAGCTTTCTTT
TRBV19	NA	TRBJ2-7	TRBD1	CASSRGQGVSEQYF	TGTGCCAGTAGCCGGGGACAGGGGGTATCCGAGCAGTACTTC
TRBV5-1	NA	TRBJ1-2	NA	CASRLGSGSNYGYTF	TGCGCCAGCAGGCTTGGGAGCGGTTCCAACTATGGCTACACCTTC
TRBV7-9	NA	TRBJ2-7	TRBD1	CASSWPGQQYEQYF	TGTGCCAGCAGCTGGCCGGGACAGCAGTACGAGCAGTACTTC
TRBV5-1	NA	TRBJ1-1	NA	CASSLTGVNTEAFF	TGCGCCAGCAGCTTGACAGGAGTGAACACTGAAGCTTTCTTT
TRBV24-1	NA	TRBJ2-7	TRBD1	CATSDYGTGQYF	TGTGCCACCAGTGACTACGGGACAGGACAGTACTTC
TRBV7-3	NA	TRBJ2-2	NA	CASSLVAPRDTGELFF	TGTGCCAGCAGCTTAGTCGCCCCGAGGGACACCGGGGAGCTGTTTTTT
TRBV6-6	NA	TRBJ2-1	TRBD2	CASSYPSSAGGNEQFF	TGTGCCAGCAGTTACCCCTCAAGCGCGGGGGGCAATGAGCAGTTCTTC
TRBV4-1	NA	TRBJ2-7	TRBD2	CASSQDSASGRIPPYEQYF	TGCGCCAGCAGCCAAGATTCTGCTAGCGGGAGAATACCCCCCTACGAGCAGTACTTC
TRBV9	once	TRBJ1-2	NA	CASSQNVGQNYGYTF	TGTGCCAGCAGCCAGAACGTTGGACAGAACTATGGCTACACCTTC
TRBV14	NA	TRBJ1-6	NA	CASSPSGGSHLTLHF	TGTGCCAGCAGCCCATCGGGAGGGTCCCACTTAACCCTCCACTTT
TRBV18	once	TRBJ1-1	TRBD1	CASSWGAGGANTEAFF	TGTGCCAGCTCCTGGGGGGCAGGGGGTGCGAACACTGAAGCTTTCTTT
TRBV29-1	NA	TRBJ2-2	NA	CSARTPNTGELFF	TGCAGCGCCCGGACACCGAACACCGGGGAGCTGTTTTTT
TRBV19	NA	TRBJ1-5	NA	CASTPGSNQPQHF	TGTGCCAGTACCCCAGGTAGCAATCAGCCCCAGCATTTT